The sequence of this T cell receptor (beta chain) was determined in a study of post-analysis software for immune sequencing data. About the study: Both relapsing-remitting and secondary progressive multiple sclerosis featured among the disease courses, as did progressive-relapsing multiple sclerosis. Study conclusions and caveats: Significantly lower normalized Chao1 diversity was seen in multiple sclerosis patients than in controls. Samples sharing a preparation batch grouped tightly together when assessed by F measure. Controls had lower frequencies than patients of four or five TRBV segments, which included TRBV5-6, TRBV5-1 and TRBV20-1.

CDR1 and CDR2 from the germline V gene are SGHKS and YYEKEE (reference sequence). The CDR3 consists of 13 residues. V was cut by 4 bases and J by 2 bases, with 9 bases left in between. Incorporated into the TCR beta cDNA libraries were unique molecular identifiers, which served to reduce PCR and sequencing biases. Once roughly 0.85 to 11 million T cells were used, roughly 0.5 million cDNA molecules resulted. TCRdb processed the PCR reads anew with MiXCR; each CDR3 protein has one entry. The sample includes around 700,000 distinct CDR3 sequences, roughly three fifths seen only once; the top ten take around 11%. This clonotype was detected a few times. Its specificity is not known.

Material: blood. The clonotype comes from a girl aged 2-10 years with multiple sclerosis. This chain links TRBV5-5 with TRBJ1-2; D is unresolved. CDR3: CASSPRLNYGYTF. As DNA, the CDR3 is TGTGCCAGCAGCCCACGGTTAAACTATGGCTACACCTTC.